This T cell receptor (beta chain) was captured in a study of glioma-infiltrating T cells after dendritic cell vaccination. Across the whole study: Patients received autologous tumor lysate-pulsed dendritic cell vaccination between about 2002 and 2013. Findings of the study overall: Longer survival after dendritic cell vaccination followed higher pretreatment TIL content.

Measured with immunoSEQ multiplex PCR; TCRdb has only the in-frame clones, and not every one. The table shows tens of thousands of clones, with more than 75% occurring only once. Comment on this clone: The antigen is not known.

The sequencing here drew on blood, taken before dendritic cell vaccination. This TCR was sampled from a human donor with glioblastoma.

CDR3 in amino acids: CASSQARRLGLRETQYF. CDR3 nucleotides: TGCGCCAGCAGCCAAGCCCGTAGACTAGGACTAAGGGAGACCCAGTACTTC. V and J are TRBV4-1 and TRBJ2-5; maybe TRBD2 (6 bases). The V gene lost 1 base and the J gene lost 5 bases, with 20 bases spanning the gap. Germline CDR1 is MGHRA and CDR2 is YSYEKL. This CDR3 has 17 amino acids.